This TCR beta chain originates from a study of cytomegalovirus exposure and HLA in healthy donors. This CDR3 has 15 amino acids. The germline V gene encodes CDR1 SNHLY and CDR2 FYNNEI. The V and J ends lost 3 bases and 5 bases, in that order; junction bases with no gene match: 6. The study ran its PCR with 60 Vbeta and 13 Jbeta primers. Sequenced by immunoSEQ multiplex PCR; TCRdb stores in-frame clones only, minus some. Of more than 150,000 clones listed, approximately 80% are singletons. The sample consisted of PBMCs. The gene calls are TRBV2 and TRBJ2-7, with TRBD1 identical over 11 bases. This TCR derives from a girl aged 5 to 17 in good health and CMV-seropositive. The CDR3 spells CASSDRTGGNHEQYF. CDR3 DNA: TGTGCCAGCAGTGATCGGACAGGGGGCAATCACGAGCAGTACTTC.